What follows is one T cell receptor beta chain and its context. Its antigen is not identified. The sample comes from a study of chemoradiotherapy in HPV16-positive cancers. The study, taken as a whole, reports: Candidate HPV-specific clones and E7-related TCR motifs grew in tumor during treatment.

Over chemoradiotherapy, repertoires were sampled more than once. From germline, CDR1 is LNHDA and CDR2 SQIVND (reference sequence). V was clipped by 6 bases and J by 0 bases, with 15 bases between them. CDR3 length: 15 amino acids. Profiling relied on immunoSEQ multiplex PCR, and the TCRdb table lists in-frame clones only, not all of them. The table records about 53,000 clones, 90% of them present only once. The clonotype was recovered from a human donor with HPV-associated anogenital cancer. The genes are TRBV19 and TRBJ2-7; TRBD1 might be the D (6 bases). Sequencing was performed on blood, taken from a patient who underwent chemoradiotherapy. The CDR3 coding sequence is TGTGCCAGTAGGTTCAGGGACACGAGCTCCTACGAGCAGTACTTC. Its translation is CASRFRDTSSYEQYF.